One and the same sample provided the 18 T cell receptor beta chains below, sequenced in a study of Graves' ophthalmopathy and Graves' hyperthyroidism. From RNA, the CDR3 regions of TCR beta chains were amplified and sequenced. After a first-round RT-PCR with HTBI primers, a second-round multiplex PCR was run. MiXCR, run by TCRdb on the multiplex PCR reads, gives a single entry per CDR3 protein. The sample lists roughly 480,000 distinct CDR3 sequences, approximately 15% seen once, with more than 8.5% in the top ten. Sequencing was carried out using blood. These receptors came from a woman in her twenties or thirties with Graves' ophthalmopathy.

This clonotype occurred many times. The chain has TRBV5-5 and TRBJ1-1; D not resolved. V was clipped by 2 bases and J by 11 bases, with 13 bases between them. Looked up from germline, CDR1 is SGHKS and CDR2 is YYEKEE (reference sequence). The CDR3 length is 12 residues. The CDR3 DNA follows: TGTGCCAGCAGCTTCACGGGCTCCGAGGCTTTCTTT. It translates to CASSFTGSEAFF. The variable domain in full, completed from reference TRBV5-5 and TRBJ1-1, reads DAGVTQSPTHLIKTRGQQVTLRCSPISGHKSVSWYQQVLGQGPQFIFQYYEKEERGRGNFPDRFSARQFPNYSSELNVNALLLGDSALYLCASSFTGSEAFFGQGTRLTVV.

This clonotype was counted many times. The chain joins TRBV24-1 to TRBJ2-5; D possibly matches TRBD1 or TRBD2 (5 bases each). The V end was cut by 7 bases, the J end by 4 bases, with 12 bases between. Germline loops: CDR1 KGHDR, CDR2 SFDVKD. This CDR3 is 13 amino acids long. As DNA, the CDR3 is TGTGCCACCAGAGGGACGGACGGAGAGACCCAGTACTTC. As protein: CATRGTDGETQYF.

V usage is TRBV6-1 and J usage is TRBJ1-6, with no clear D. Germline lookup yields CDR1 MNHNS and CDR2 SASEGT. V shed 4 bases and J shed 0 bases, with 10 bases lying between them. The CDR3 runs to 16 residues. CDR3 DNA sequence: TGTGCCAGCAGTGCCGTTCAGCTCTCCTATAATTCACCCCTCCACTTT. Residues: CASSAVQLSYNSPLHF.

This clonotype was observed at least ten times. The CDR3 region has the DNA TGTGCCAGCAGTACGGCGACTCTAGCGGGCGGCGAGACCCAGTACTTC. Its protein product is CASSTATLAGGETQYF. The chain carries TRBV6-2 or TRBV6-3 and TRBJ2-5; 8 bases match TRBD2. Unmatched junction bases numbered 13, after V lost 5 bases and J lost 5 bases. The germline V gene encodes CDR1 MNHEY and CDR2 SVGEGT. This CDR3 is 16 amino acids long.

There are many counts of this clonotype. This chain connects TRBV28 to TRBJ1-2; TRBD1 matches at 8 bases. Germline V gene sequence: CDR1 MDHEN, CDR2 SYDVKM. This CDR3 has 15 amino acids. Trimming at V came to 2 bases and at J to 8 bases, leaving 10 bases not matched to a gene. CDR3 region: CASSLVPDRAEGYTF. CDR3 in DNA: TGTGCCAGCAGTTTAGTCCCGGACAGGGCGGAAGGCTACACCTTC.

As for this clonotype: A read error may explain this, as a much larger clone is one base away. This chain connects TRBV20-1 to TRBJ1-1; D possibly corresponds to TRBD1 (5 bases). Germline V gene sequence: CDR1 DFQATT, CDR2 SNEGSKA (reference sequence). The CDR3 runs to 16 residues. The CDR3 DNA follows: TGCAGTGCTGCACGGACGGGAGGGCAGGGCGGAACTGAAGCTTGCTTT. It yields the protein CSAARTGGQGGTEACF.

In the case of this clonotype: It may be a read error: a sequence one base away is much more abundant. The chain employs TRBV20-1 and TRBJ1-1; 8 positions agree with TRBD1. Per the germline V gene, CDR1 is DFQATT and CDR2 is SNEGSKA (reference sequence). The CDR3 sequence is 14 residues long. As DNA, the CDR3 is TGCAGTGCCCAACAGGGACAGGCGAACACTGAAGCTTGCTTT. It is translated as CSAQQGQANTEACF.

This clonotype was counted only a few times. The CDR3 sequence: CASSEVQPIYEQYF. The CDR3, as DNA: TGTGCCAGCAGTGAGGTACAGCCGATCTACGAGCAGTACTTC. The chain joins TRBV6-1 to TRBJ2-7; D gene ambiguous. CDR3 size: 14 residues. The germline gives CDR1 MNHNS, CDR2 SASEGT. The ends were cut back, 3 bases at V and 3 bases at J, with 12 bases in the middle.

At least ten counts were recorded for this clonotype. The chain employs TRBV12-3 or TRBV12-4 and TRBJ1-2; D remains unclear. V lost 7 bases, J lost 2 bases, and 8 bases lay in between. This CDR3 contains 12 residues. Written as DNA, the CDR3 is TGTGCCAGCAAGGAGAGAAACTATGGCTACACCTTC. As protein: CASKERNYGYTF.

The V gene is TRBV30, the J gene TRBJ1-1; D not certain. The CDR3 length is 14 residues. Per the germline V gene, CDR1 is GTSNPN and CDR2 is SVGIG (reference sequence). V was pared by 4 bases and J by 0 bases, with 12 bases between. CDR3 nucleotides: TGTGCCTGGAACTACAGAGACCTGAACACTGAAGCTTTCTTT. It yields the protein CAWNYRDLNTEAFF.

This clonotype was recorded at least ten times. This chain uses TRBV25-1 with TRBJ2-5; D remains unclear. The V end was cut by 1 base, the J end by 5 bases, with 11 bases between. This CDR3 contains 14 residues. Germline V CDR1 and CDR2: MGHDK, SYGVNS. The CDR3 here is CASSESGSMETQYF. CDR3 nucleotides: TGTGCCAGCAGTGAATCCGGAAGCATGGAGACCCAGTACTTC.

This clonotype was observed a handful of times. The CDR3 DNA reads as TGTGCCAGCAGTTCAACCTCCCTAGCGGGAGGGGTGGTAGCCGGGGAGCTGTTTTTT. This gives the protein CASSSTSLAGGVVAGELFF. V usage is TRBV28 and J usage is TRBJ2-2; 12 nucleotides align to TRBD2. Germline CDR1 reads MDHEN; CDR2 reads SYDVKM. This CDR3 region has 19 residues. The V segment lost 4 bases and the J segment 6 bases; nucleotides outside the gene matches: 15.

This clonotype was seen at least ten times. The chain is built from TRBV30 and TRBJ1-5; TRBD1 aligns across 8 bases. Germline V CDR1 and CDR2: GTSNPN, SVGIG (reference sequence). The length of the CDR3 is 17 residues. The ends lost 3 bases at V and 0 bases at J; junction bases unmatched: 10. The CDR3 sequence is CAWRGQGLGYSNQPQHF. Here the CDR3 DNA reads TGTGCCTGGAGAGGACAGGGTTTGGGATATAGCAATCAGCCCCAGCATTTT.

V gene TRBV12-3 or TRBV12-4 combines with J gene TRBJ2-7; 10 positions agree with TRBD1. The CDR3 extends over 14 amino acids. The V gene end was trimmed by 5 bases and the J gene end by 3 bases; junction bases not matched to a gene: 4. The CDR3 bases are TGTGCCAGCAGTCGAAGGGACAGGGGCTACGAGCAGTACTTC. Its protein product is CASSRRDRGYEQYF.

This clonotype was observed many times. This chain uses TRBV11-1 with TRBJ1-1, with D possibly TRBD1 on 6 matching bases. CDR1 is SGHAT and CDR2 is FQDESV in the germline V gene (reference sequence). V was clipped by 4 bases and J by 4 bases, with 10 bases between them. The CDR3 has 13 amino acids. The CDR3 sequence: CASSSEGGTEAFF. The DNA of the CDR3 is TGTGCCAGCAGCTCTGAGGGGGGCACTGAAGCTTTCTTT.

This clonotype has ten or more counts. V usage is TRBV12-3 or TRBV12-4 and J usage is TRBJ2-7; D gene unclear. V gave up 6 bases and J gave up 3 bases, with 12 bases separating them. This CDR3 is built from 13 residues. In DNA, the CDR3 is TGTGCCAGCAGCCTAACGAGGAACTACGAGCAGTACTTC. Its protein is CASSLTRNYEQYF.

This clonotype was seen ten or more times. The gene calls are TRBV6-5 and TRBJ1-5; D may be TRBD1 (5 bases). The germline V and J ends were trimmed by 6 bases and 2 bases, with 11 bases remaining between them. Germline V gene data show CDR1 as MNHEY and CDR2 as SVGAGI. The CDR3 has 14 residues. The CDR3 loop is CASSGAPGNQPQHF. CDR3 in DNA: TGTGCCAGCAGCGGGGCCCCGGGCAATCAGCCCCAGCATTTT.

The sample holds many counts of this clonotype. This chain connects TRBV5-1 to TRBJ2-7; D is unresolved. Germline assignment: CDR1 SGHRS and CDR2 YFSETQ. CDR3 length: 13 residues. With 5 bases removed from V and 6 bases from J, the gap between germline ends came to 15 bases. CDR3 DNA: TGCGCCAGCAGGGCAGGACCTTCCCTCGAGCAGTACTTC. Protein: CASRAGPSLEQYF.